The clone carrying this TCR beta chain was detected many times. Its antigen is not identified. This specimen comes from a study of T-cell reconstitution after alpha-beta-depleted transplantation in children. Points from the study as a whole: It was surviving recipient T cells and thymic progenitors that gave some patients high TCRbeta diversity at day 60. About two months after transplant, alpha-beta T cells reportedly came from several hundred expanded graft clones. Newly produced T cells mostly provided counts and TCRbeta diversity after one year, as hyperexpanded clones declined.

The authors prepared the TCRbeta library with unique molecular identifiers. Each CDR3 protein is one row after TCRdb ran MiXCR on the PCR reads. Of 150,000 to 250,000 distinct CDR3 sequences in the sample, around 5.9% are singletons; the top ten hold approximately 4.1%. V gave up 5 bases and J gave up 4 bases; unmatched junction bases: 9. Germline V lookup: CDR1 SGHTA, CDR2 FQGTGA. This CDR3 is built from 16 residues. Specimen: PBMCs, collected before TCRalphabeta/CD19-depleted stem cell transplant. The TCR was taken from a girl less than two years old with combined immunodeficiency, due to receive a stem cell transplant. V is TRBV7-3 and J is TRBJ2-3; 10 bases align to TRBD2. The CDR3 DNA is TGTGCCAGCAGCCCTGGGAGCGGGAGGGCCCCAGATACGCAGTATTTT. Translating gives CASSPGSGRAPDTQYF. Full variable domain (rest looked up from reference TRBV7-3 and TRBJ2-3): GAGVSQTPSNKVTEKGKYVELRCDPISGHTALYWYRQSLGQGPEFLIYFQGTGAADDSGLPNDRFFAVRPEGSVSTLKIQRTERGDSAVYLCASSPGSGRAPDTQYFGPGTRLTVL.